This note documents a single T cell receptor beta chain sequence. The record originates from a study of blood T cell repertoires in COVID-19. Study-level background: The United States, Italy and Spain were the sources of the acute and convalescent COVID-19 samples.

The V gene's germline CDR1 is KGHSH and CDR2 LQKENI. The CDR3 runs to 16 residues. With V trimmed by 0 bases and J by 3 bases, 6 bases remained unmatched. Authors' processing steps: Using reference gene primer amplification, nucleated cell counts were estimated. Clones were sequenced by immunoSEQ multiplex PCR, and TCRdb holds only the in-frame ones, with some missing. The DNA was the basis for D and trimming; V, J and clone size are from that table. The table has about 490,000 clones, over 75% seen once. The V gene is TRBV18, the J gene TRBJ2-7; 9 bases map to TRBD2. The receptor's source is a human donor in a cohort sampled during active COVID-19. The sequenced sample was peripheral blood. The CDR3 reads CASSPPSASGIYEQYF. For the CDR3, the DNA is TGTGCCAGCTCACCACCGTCGGCTAGCGGGATCTACGAGCAGTACTTC.